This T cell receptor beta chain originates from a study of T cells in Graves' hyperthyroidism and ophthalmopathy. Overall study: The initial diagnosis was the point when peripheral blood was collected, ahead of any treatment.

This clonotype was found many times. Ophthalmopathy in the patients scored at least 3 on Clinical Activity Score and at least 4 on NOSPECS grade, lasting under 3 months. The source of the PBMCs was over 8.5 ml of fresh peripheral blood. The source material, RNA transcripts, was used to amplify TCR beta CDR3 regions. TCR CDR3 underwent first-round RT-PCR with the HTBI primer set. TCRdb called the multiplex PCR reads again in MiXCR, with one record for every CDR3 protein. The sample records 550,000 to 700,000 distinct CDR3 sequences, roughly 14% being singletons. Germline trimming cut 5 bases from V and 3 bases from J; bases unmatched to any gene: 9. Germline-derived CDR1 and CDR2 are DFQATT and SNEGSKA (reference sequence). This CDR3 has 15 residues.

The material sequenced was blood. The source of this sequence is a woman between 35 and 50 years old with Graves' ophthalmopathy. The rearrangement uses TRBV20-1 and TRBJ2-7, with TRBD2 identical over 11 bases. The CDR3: CSAVHSGTSGYEQYF. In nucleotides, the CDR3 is TGCAGTGCTGTTCATTCCGGGACTAGCGGCTACGAGCAGTACTTC.